This TCR beta chain comes out of a study of response to subunit inactivated influenza vaccine. Each CDR3 protein gets one entry after TCRdb re-called the RT-PCR reads with MiXCR. This table has approximately 520,000 distinct CDR3 sequences, 16% appearing once. Study observations and caveats: That few new T cells are recruited by each seasonal influenza vaccination was the authors' suggestion.

V shed 4 bases and J 2 bases; nucleotides not matched to a gene: 9. CDR3 length: 16 amino acids. Looked up from germline, CDR1 is SEHNR and CDR2 is FQNEAQ (reference sequence). This clonotype turned up a few times. Its specificity is unknown. The sequence derives from a man aged 50-75 years who received an inactivated influenza vaccine. This sample comprised CD4+ T cells sorted from PBMCs, obtained approximately 25 months after vaccination. V is TRBV7-9 and J is TRBJ1-1, with TRBD1 identical over 8 bases. The DNA of the CDR3 is TGTGCCAGCAGCTCCCAAGACAGGGGACTAAACACTGAAGCTTTCTTT. Amino acids: CASSSQDRGLNTEAFF. Together with reference TRBV7-9 and TRBJ1-1, the CDR3 gives the full variable domain: DTGVSQNPRHKITKRGQNVTFRCDPISEHNRLYWYRQTLGQGPEFLTYFQNEAQLEKSRLLSDRFSAERPKGSFSTLEIQRTEQGDSAMYLCASSSQDRGLNTEAFFGQGTRLTVV.